This T cell receptor (beta chain) emerged from a study of T cell responses to AZD1222 COVID-19 vaccine. The CDR3 loop spans 13 amino acids. The trim removed 8 bases at V and 8 bases at J, leaving 9 bases unmatched. Germline loops: CDR1 MNHNY, CDR2 SVGAGI (reference sequence). Assay used: immunoSEQ multiplex PCR; TCRdb lists only in-frame clones, some missing. The sample lists about 100,000 clones; nearly 95% were seen once. The input for sequencing was peripheral blood, taken on day 0 of AZD1222 vaccination. The chain employs TRBV6-6 and TRBJ2-1, with TRBD2 identical over 7 bases. The TCR sequence derives from an adult in good health. The CDR3 sequence is CASVRGSFDEQFF. Written as DNA, the CDR3 is TGTGCCAGCGTGCGCGGGAGTTTCGATGAGCAGTTCTTC.